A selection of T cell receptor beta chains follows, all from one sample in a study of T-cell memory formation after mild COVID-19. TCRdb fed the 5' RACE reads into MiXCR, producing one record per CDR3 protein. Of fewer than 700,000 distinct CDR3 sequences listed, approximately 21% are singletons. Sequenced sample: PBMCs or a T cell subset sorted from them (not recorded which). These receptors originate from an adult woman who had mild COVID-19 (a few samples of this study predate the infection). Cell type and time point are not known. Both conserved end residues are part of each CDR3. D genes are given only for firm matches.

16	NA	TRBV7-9	CASSERSRETGNTIYF
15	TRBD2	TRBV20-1	CSATRTSGRTDTQYF
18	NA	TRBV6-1	CASSEPPAYSSGANVLTF
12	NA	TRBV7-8	CASSLVTTEAFF
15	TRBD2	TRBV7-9	CASSLVLAGSETQYF
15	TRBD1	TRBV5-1	CASSTRPGQGRNSTF
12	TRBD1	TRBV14	CASSQTGREQYF
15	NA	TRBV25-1	CASSVLVASTDTQYF
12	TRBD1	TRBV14	CASSQTGGLAFF
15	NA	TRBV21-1	CASPLVFRGVTEAFF
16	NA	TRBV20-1	CSARVSTGLGDQPQHF
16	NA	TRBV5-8	CASSLGYSSSYNEQFF
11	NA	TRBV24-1	CATSVNNEQFF
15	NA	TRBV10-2	CASRPTAHRNTEAFF
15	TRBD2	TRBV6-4	CASSDGREYGDTQYF
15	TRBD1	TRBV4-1	CASSQPGTGAYEQYF
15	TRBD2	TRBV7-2	CASSSTGTSYYEQYF
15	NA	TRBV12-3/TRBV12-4	CASSQTGRANTEAFF
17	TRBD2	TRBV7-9	CASSSSRWTSGTYEQYF
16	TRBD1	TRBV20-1	CSARVGAGQGNSPLHF
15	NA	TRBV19	CASSSTQLSKETQYF
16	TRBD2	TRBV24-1	CATSDLGTSGYNEQFF
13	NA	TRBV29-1	CSVAEGGNTEAFF
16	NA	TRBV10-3	CAISAPPGGTQGGYTF
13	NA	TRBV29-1	CSVERQAADTQYF
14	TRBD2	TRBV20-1	CSAVKGGSTDEQFF
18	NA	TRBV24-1	CATSSPYLGAEAPGEQFF
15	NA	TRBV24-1	CATSSLGREHNEQFF
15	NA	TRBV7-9	CASSPGQYDYNEQFF
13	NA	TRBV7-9	CASSLSGFHEQYF
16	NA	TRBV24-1	CATSAPGRISTDTQYF
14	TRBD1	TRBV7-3	CASSSAGGPGELFF
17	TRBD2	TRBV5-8	CASSAFGGLASTDTQYF
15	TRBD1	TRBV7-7	CASSPTGAGYNEQFF
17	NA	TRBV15	CATSRDMKAGEWDGYTF
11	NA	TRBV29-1	CSVSSGDTQYF
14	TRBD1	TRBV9	CASSEGGGITEAFF
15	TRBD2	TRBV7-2	CASSLASGSVDTQYF
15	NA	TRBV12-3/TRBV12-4	CASRHSTVLDHGYTF
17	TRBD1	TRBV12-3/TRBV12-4	CASSSQGVGSGANVLTF
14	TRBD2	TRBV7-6	CASVKGGPANEQFF
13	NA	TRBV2	CASRSWGAGEQFF
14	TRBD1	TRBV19	CASRVQGVNTEAFF
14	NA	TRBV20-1	CSARDIEGLGGYTF
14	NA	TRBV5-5	CASTRGGSNYGYTF
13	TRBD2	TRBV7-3	CASSLNTGREQFF
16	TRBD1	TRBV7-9	CASSLVGQGYTDTQYF
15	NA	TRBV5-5	CASSLWDSGANVLTF
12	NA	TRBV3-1	CASSQERQPQHF
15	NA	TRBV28	CASSSGFYMNTEAFF
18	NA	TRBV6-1	CASSPTLRTQVGGQPQHF
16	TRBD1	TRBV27	CASSKSAGGSRAEAFF
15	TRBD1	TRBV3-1	CASSQGSTRGGTQYF
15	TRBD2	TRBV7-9	CASSLTGGTTGELFF
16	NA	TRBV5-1	CASAFNGGEGTDTQYF
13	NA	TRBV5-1	CASSAQNQETQYF
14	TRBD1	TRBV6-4	CASSETGAGTEAFF
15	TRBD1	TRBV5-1	CASSKAGTGGYEQYF